The source of this T cell receptor (beta chain) is a study of blood T cell repertoires in COVID-19. About the study: Acute-phase and convalescent COVID-19 samples originated in the United States, Italy and Spain. T cells, B-cell-depleted T cells, or PBMCs supplied cDNA or gDNA.

This clone came up once. Original analysis: Estimates of nucleated cell counts were drawn from the amplification of reference gene primers. Assay used: immunoSEQ multiplex PCR; TCRdb lists only in-frame clones, some missing. V, J and clone size are taken as reported in that table, and D and trimming were inferred from the DNA itself. The sample yields about 26,000 clones, 85% to 90% seen once. The TCR originated in a man in his sixties or seventies with active COVID-19. The sequenced material came from peripheral blood.

The CDR3 here is CASSGVRTLKETQYF. As DNA, the CDR3 is TGTGCCAGCAGCGGAGTCAGGACATTGAAAGAGACCCAGTACTTC. J is TRBJ2-5 and V is TRBV7-9; D is possibly TRBD1 (5 bases). V was pared by 5 bases and J by 3 bases, with 16 bases between. This CDR3 region has 15 residues. CDR1 and CDR2 from the germline V gene are SEHNR and FQNEAQ (reference sequence).